Each of the 28 T cell receptor beta chains below was sequenced from the same sample in a study of T cells expressing NK-cell markers. Following a re-call of the 5' RACE reads, TCRdb has one entry per CDR3 protein and lacks DNA. This sample contains 500,000 to 600,000 distinct CDR3 sequences. The sequenced sample consisted of blood T cells: a sorted CD56 or NKG2C T cell subset, CD4+ or CD8+ T cells, or bulk PBMC T cells (not recorded which). The receptors were gathered from a man between 18 and 29 years old in good health.

V usage is TRBV7-8 and J usage is TRBJ2-1; absent DNA, TCRdb's TRBD1 call cannot be checked. This CDR3 region has 12 residues. Germline loops: CDR1 SGHVS, CDR2 FQNEAQ. The CDR3 is CASSARGNEQFF. The complete variable domain, with remaining parts taken from reference TRBV7-8 and TRBJ2-1, reads GAGVSQSPRYKVAKRGQDVALRCDPISGHVSLFWYQQALGQGPEFLTYFQNEAQLDKSGLPSDRFFAERPEGSVSTLKIQRTQQEDSAVYLCASSARGNEQFFGPGTRLTVL.

The chain has TRBV7-6 and TRBJ1-2. Germline CDR1 is SGHVS and CDR2 is FNYEAQ. The CDR3 covers 14 residues. The CDR3 is CASSVGAPLHGYTF.

The chain employs TRBV6-5 and TRBJ2-2; TCRdb's D gene call, TRBD2, goes unchecked for lack of DNA. Germline V lookup: CDR1 MNHEY, CDR2 SVGAGI. The CDR3 runs to 12 residues. The CDR3 sequence: CASSRDYGELFF.

The chain has TRBV20-1 and TRBJ2-1; the D call of TRBD1 rests on TCRdb alone, since no DNA is present to check it. The CDR3 runs 13 residues. Germline V gene data show CDR1 as DFQATT and CDR2 as SNEGSKA (reference sequence). The CDR3: CSAPGTSYNEQFF.

The rearrangement uses TRBV7-9 and TRBJ1-4; TCRdb's D call, TRBD1, is unchecked because there is no DNA. This CDR3 is built from 15 residues. The germline CDR1 and CDR2 sequences are SEHNR and FQNEAQ (reference sequence). The CDR3 loop reads CASRVTGTANEKLFF.

V usage is TRBV28 and J usage is TRBJ2-1; the TCRdb call, TRBD2, lacks DNA for checking. The CDR3 runs to 17 residues. Germline CDR1 MDHEN, CDR2 SYDVKM. The CDR3 sequence is CASSYRPSGVKYNEQFF.

V usage is TRBV6-1 and J usage is TRBJ1-1; no DNA is available, so the TRBD1 call from TCRdb remains unchecked. Per the germline V gene, CDR1 is MNHNS and CDR2 is SASEGT. The CDR3 covers 13 residues. The CDR3 protein is CASLSPGTTEAFF.

This sequence joins TRBV6-5 and TRBJ2-7; the TCRdb D gene call, TRBD2, has no DNA to confirm it. The CDR3 contains 14 residues. CDR1 and CDR2 (germline): MNHEY, SVGAGI. Here the CDR3 reads CASSLGTKTYEQYF.

The chain couples TRBV6-5 to TRBJ2-1; TCRdb selects TRBD2, and the lack of DNA leaves this call unchecked. The CDR3 length is 15 residues. Germline V gene data show CDR1 as MNHEY and CDR2 as SVGAGI. This chain's CDR3 is CASSYVGGIYVEQFF.

The V call is TRBV29-1, the J call TRBJ1-5. The CDR3 consists of 12 residues. Germline CDR1 is SQVTM and CDR2 is ANQGSEA. The CDR3 sequence: CSVAIVNQPQHF.

J is TRBJ2-6 and V is TRBV15. The germline gives CDR1 LNHNV, CDR2 YYDKDF (reference sequence). This CDR3 region has 17 residues. CDR3 residues: CATSRETALSGANVLTF.

The chain links TRBV5-1 to TRBJ1-1. The CDR3 has 14 residues. Germline values: CDR1 SGHRS, CDR2 YFSETQ. The CDR3 region is CASSLDTVWAEAFF.

The V gene is TRBV2, the J gene TRBJ2-1; TCRdb returns TRBD1, unconfirmable since there is no DNA. Germline lookup yields CDR1 SNHLY and CDR2 FYNNEI. The CDR3 loop spans 15 amino acids. CDR3 sequence reads: CASSVGGLVYNEQFF.

The chain couples TRBV7-2 to TRBJ1-6. CDR1 and CDR2 from the germline V gene are SGHTA and FQGNSA. There are 11 residues in the CDR3. The CDR3: CASSNNSPLHF.

The chain joins TRBV20-1 to TRBJ2-7. The CDR3 is made up of 12 amino acids. CDR1 is DFQATT, CDR2 SNEGSKA, per germline (reference sequence). The CDR3 loop reads CSARTATYEQYF.

J is TRBJ1-5 and V is TRBV20-1; TCRdb gives TRBD1 as the D gene, but with no DNA this cannot be confirmed. The CDR3 runs 15 residues. Germline values: CDR1 DFQATT, CDR2 SNEGSKA (reference sequence). The CDR3 sequence is CSAITGGISNQPQHF.

The V call is TRBV29-1, the J call TRBJ2-5; without DNA, the TCRdb call of TRBD2 cannot be checked. CDR1 SQVTM and CDR2 ANQGSEA come from the germline V gene. The CDR3 is 13 amino acids. The CDR3: CSVGLAGRETQYF. Looking up the rest from reference TRBV29-1 and TRBJ2-5 gives the full variable domain: SAVISQKPSRDICQRGTSLTIQCQVDSQVTMMFWYRQQPGQSLTLIATANQGSEATYESGFVIDKFPISRPNLTFSTLTVSNMSPEDSSIYLCSVGLAGRETQYFGPGTRLLVL.

V is TRBV10-3 and J is TRBJ2-1; with no DNA, the TCRdb D assignment of TRBD2 cannot be verified. CDR1 is ENHRY, CDR2 SYGVKD, per germline. The CDR3 contains 14 residues. This CDR3 reads CASVGGRDTNEQFF.

The rearrangement uses TRBV5-1 and TRBJ2-4; as DNA is missing, the TRBD2 call by TCRdb cannot be tested. The CDR3 length is 16 residues. Germline-derived CDR1 and CDR2 are SGHRS and YFSETQ. The chain's CDR3 is CASSLVSRGLQNIQYF.

This rearrangement joins TRBV15 to TRBJ2-1; without DNA, the TCRdb call of TRBD1 cannot be checked. This CDR3 has 15 amino acids. The germline V gene encodes CDR1 LNHNV and CDR2 YYDKDF (reference sequence). The CDR3 reads CATSLRGRGYNEQFF. Full variable domain (rest looked up from reference TRBV15 and TRBJ2-1): DAMVIQNPRYQVTQFGKPVTLSCSQTLNHNVMYWYQQKSSQAPKLLFHYYDKDFNNEADTPDNFQSRRPNTSFCFLDIRSPGLGDTAMYLCATSLRGRGYNEQFFGPGTRLTVL.

The J gene is TRBJ1-6, the V gene TRBV12-3 or TRBV12-4. The CDR3 has 16 residues. CDR3 amino acids: CASSLSRGRTNSPLHF.

The chain joins TRBV5-1 to TRBJ1-2; without DNA, the TCRdb call of TRBD1 cannot be checked. The length of the CDR3 is 15 residues. Germline V gene data show CDR1 as SGHRS and CDR2 as YFSETQ. The CDR3 region is CASSIGDTIPYGYTF.

The chain joins TRBV5-1 to TRBJ2-3. In germline, CDR1 is SGHRS, CDR2 YFSETQ. CDR3 length equals 14 residues. This chain's CDR3 is CASSYTMFSATQYF. Full variable domain (outside the CDR3, taken from reference TRBV5-1 and TRBJ2-3): KAGVTQTPRYLIKTRGQQVTLSCSPISGHRSVSWYQQTPGQGLQFLFEYFSETQRNKGNFPGRFSGRQFSNSRSEMNVSTLELGDSALYLCASSYTMFSATQYFGPGTRLTVL.

CDR3: CASSIGTGNNQPQHF. This chain connects TRBV6-5 to TRBJ1-5; TCRdb designates TRBD1, a call that cannot be tested without DNA. The germline V gene encodes CDR1 MNHEY and CDR2 SVGAGI. This CDR3 is built from 15 residues.

This chain joins TRBV5-1 and TRBJ2-2; there is no DNA to check the TCRdb D call of TRBD1. There are 17 residues in the CDR3. Per germline, CDR1 SGHRS and CDR2 YFSETQ. The CDR3 protein is CASSSPSTGTFTGELFF.

V gene TRBV7-9 combines with J gene TRBJ2-5; with no DNA, the TCRdb D assignment of TRBD1 cannot be verified. Germline values: CDR1 SEHNR, CDR2 FQNEAQ (reference sequence). The CDR3 has 14 amino acids. The CDR3 reads CASSLGERKETQYF. The full variable domain, its missing parts supplied by reference TRBV7-9 and TRBJ2-5, is DTGVSQNPRHKITKRGQNVTFRCDPISEHNRLYWYRQTLGQGPEFLTYFQNEAQLEKSRLLSDRFSAERPKGSFSTLEIQRTEQGDSAMYLCASSLGERKETQYFGPGTRLLVL.

The gene calls are TRBV7-9 and TRBJ1-5. Germline V gene lookup returns CDR1 SEHNR and CDR2 FQNEAQ (reference sequence). The CDR3 spans 15 residues. The CDR3: CASSFGQNSNQPQHF. The full variable domain, rest sourced from reference TRBV7-9 and TRBJ1-5, is DTGVSQNPRHKITKRGQNVTFRCDPISEHNRLYWYRQTLGQGPEFLTYFQNEAQLEKSRLLSDRFSAERPKGSFSTLEIQRTEQGDSAMYLCASSFGQNSNQPQHFGDGTRLSIL.

This sequence joins TRBV4-3 and TRBJ2-2; no DNA is available, so the TRBD2 call from TCRdb remains unchecked. Germline assignment: CDR1 LGHNA and CDR2 YSLEER. The CDR3 loop spans 16 amino acids. CDR3 sequence reads: CASSQEGLAGTGELFF.